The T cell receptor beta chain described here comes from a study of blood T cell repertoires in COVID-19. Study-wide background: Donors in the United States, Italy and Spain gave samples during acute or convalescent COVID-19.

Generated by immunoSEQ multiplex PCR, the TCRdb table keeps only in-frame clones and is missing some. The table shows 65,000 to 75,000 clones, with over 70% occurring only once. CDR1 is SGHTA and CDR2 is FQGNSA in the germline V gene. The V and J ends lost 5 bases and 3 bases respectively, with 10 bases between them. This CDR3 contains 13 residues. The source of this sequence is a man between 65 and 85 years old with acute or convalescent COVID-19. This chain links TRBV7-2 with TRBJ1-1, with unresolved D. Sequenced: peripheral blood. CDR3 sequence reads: CASSPAGYTEAFF. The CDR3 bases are TGTGCCAGCAGCCCGGCGGGGTACACTGAAGCTTTCTTT. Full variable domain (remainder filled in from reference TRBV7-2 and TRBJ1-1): GAGVSQSPSNKVTEKGKDVELRCDPISGHTALYWYRQSLGQGLEFLIYFQGNSAPDKSGLPSDRFSAERTGGSVSTLTIQRTQQEDSAVYLCASSPAGYTEAFFGQGTRLTVV.